A single sample is the source of the 11 T cell receptor beta chains below, sequenced in a study of T cells after yellow fever vaccination. MiXCR was run by TCRdb on the 5' RACE reads, yielding one entry per CDR3 protein. The table records some 300,000 distinct CDR3 sequences, less than 9.5% of them present only once. This material consisted of CD4+ T cells sorted from PBMCs, taken 5 days after the yellow fever booster vaccination. The source is a man between 18 and 35 years old who received the YFV17D yellow fever vaccine.

This clonotype was counted between two and nine times. The genes are TRBV6-6 and TRBJ1-1, with D unclear. Trimming removed 0 bases from V and 1 base from J, with 12 bases in between. The CDR3 contains 16 residues. Germline V gene sequence: CDR1 MNHNY, CDR2 SVGAGI (reference sequence). For the CDR3, the DNA is TGTGCCAGCAGTTACTCGACGGCCGGACCGAACACTGAAGCTTTCTTT. It translates to CASSYSTAGPNTEAFF.

This rearrangement joins TRBV18 to TRBJ2-1; TRBD2 matches at 10 bases. CDR1 KGHSH and CDR2 LQKENI come from the germline V gene. The CDR3 runs to 16 residues. V dropped 0 bases and J dropped 7; count of bases not matched to a gene: 6. The CDR3 sequence: CASSPPSGGAGNEQFF. CDR3 nucleotides: TGTGCCAGCTCACCACCGAGCGGGGGGGCTGGGAATGAGCAGTTCTTC.

V usage is TRBV7-2 and J usage is TRBJ1-1; 8 positions match TRBD1. Germline V CDR1 and CDR2: SGHTA, FQGNSA. The V segment lost 2 bases and the J segment 0 bases; nucleotides outside the gene matches: 5. The CDR3 has 16 residues. CDR3 amino acids: CASSLQGALMNTEAFF. The CDR3 nucleotides are TGTGCCAGCAGCTTACAGGGGGCCCTGATGAACACTGAAGCTTTCTTT. The whole variable domain, remainder taken from reference TRBV7-2 and TRBJ1-1, is GAGVSQSPSNKVTEKGKDVELRCDPISGHTALYWYRQSLGQGLEFLIYFQGNSAPDKSGLPSDRFSAERTGGSVSTLTIQRTQQEDSAVYLCASSLQGALMNTEAFFGQGTRLTVV.

This clonotype was recorded a few times. This sequence joins TRBV11-2 and TRBJ2-7; the match to TRBD1 covers 7 bases. The V gene's germline CDR1 is SGHAT and CDR2 FQNNGV. The V segment lost 2 bases and the J segment 1 base; nucleotides outside the gene matches: 11. The CDR3 contains 17 residues. The CDR3: CASSLTSKTGNSYEQYV. The CDR3 DNA reads as TGTGCCAGCAGCTTAACCTCGAAGACAGGGAATTCCTACGAGCAGTACGTC.

The chain combines TRBV6-5 with TRBJ1-6, with D possibly TRBD1 on 5 matching bases. The V gene lost 8 bases and the J gene lost 10 bases, with 21 bases spanning the gap. The CDR3 runs 15 residues. The germline CDR1 and CDR2 sequences are MNHEY and SVGAGI. The CDR3 reads CASGMDTTPASPLHF. The CDR3 DNA follows: TGTGCCAGCGGGATGGACACAACACCCGCATCACCCCTCCACTTT.

The rearrangement joins TRBV12-3 or TRBV12-4 to TRBJ2-5, with 8 bases matching TRBD1. V lost 6 bases, J lost 0 bases, and 6 bases stayed unmatched. The CDR3 has 15 amino acids. CDR3 sequence reads: CASSSGTGHQETQYF. The CDR3 coding sequence is TGTGCCAGCAGCTCCGGGACAGGTCACCAAGAGACCCAGTACTTC.

The CDR3 DNA is TGTGCCAGCGAGGGCCGAGCGAGACAGGTCATGAACACTGAAGCTTTCTTT. The encoded protein is CASEGRARQVMNTEAFF. The chain links TRBV6-4 to TRBJ1-1; D perhaps matches TRBD1 (6 bases). The CDR3 runs to 17 residues. V lost 8 bases and J lost 0, with 22 bases in between. Germline V gives CDR1 MRHNA, CDR2 SNTAGT.

The rearrangement joins TRBV5-1 to TRBJ2-6, with D hard to call. Per the germline V gene, CDR1 is SGHRS and CDR2 is YFSETQ. The CDR3 consists of 18 residues. V was pared by 0 bases and J by 0 bases, with 13 bases between. CDR3 coding DNA: TGCGCCAGCAGCTTGGGACACACAACCAGCTCTGGGGCCAACGTCCTGACTTTC. Translation gives CASSLGHTTSSGANVLTF.

The chain joins TRBV7-3 to TRBJ2-3, with D hard to call. Germline-derived CDR1 and CDR2 are SGHTA and FQGTGA. This CDR3 region has 14 residues. Trimming removed 2 bases from V and 4 bases from J, with 10 bases in between. This CDR3 reads CASSLGYESDTQYF. CDR3 nucleotide sequence: TGTGCCAGCAGCTTAGGGTACGAGTCAGATACGCAGTATTTT.

The chain employs TRBV5-5 and TRBJ1-1; D not resolved. CDR3 size: 15 residues. V lost 1 base to trimming and J lost 2 bases, with 12 bases between them. Per germline, CDR1 SGHKS and CDR2 YYEKEE (reference sequence). Written as DNA, the CDR3 is TGTGCCAGCAGCTTGAATCCAGCCACTAACACTGAAGCTTTCTTT. It yields the protein CASSLNPATNTEAFF.

This clonotype was counted between two and nine times. The chain links TRBV5-1 to TRBJ1-1; weak D call: TRBD1 (5 bases). CDR1 is SGHRS, CDR2 YFSETQ, per germline. This CDR3 comprises 14 residues. Trimming stripped 0 bases from V and 4 bases from J, with 10 bases between. CDR3 DNA sequence: TGCGCCAGCAGCTTGGTAGGGGCCAGCACTGAAGCTTTCTTT. It is translated as CASSLVGASTEAFF.